The text below deals with one T cell receptor (beta chain). Here immunoSEQ multiplex PCR was the method, and the copy in TCRdb shows in-frame clones only, minus some. This table holds around 82,000 clones, approximately 91% found once. The germline CDR1 and CDR2 sequences are SNHLY and FYNNEI. The V end lost 4 bases, the J end lost 14 bases, and 15 bases lay between the germline ends. The CDR3 sequence is 13 residues long. The data belong to a study of control samples from healthy donors and cancer patients. The clonotype comes from a man aged 45-65 years in good health. V usage is TRBV2 and J usage is TRBJ1-6; D may be TRBD1 (5 bases). Sequencing was performed on blood. CDR3 amino acids: CASSVIAGSALHF. The CDR3 DNA is TGTGCCAGCAGTGTGATAGCAGGGTCGGCCCTCCACTTT.